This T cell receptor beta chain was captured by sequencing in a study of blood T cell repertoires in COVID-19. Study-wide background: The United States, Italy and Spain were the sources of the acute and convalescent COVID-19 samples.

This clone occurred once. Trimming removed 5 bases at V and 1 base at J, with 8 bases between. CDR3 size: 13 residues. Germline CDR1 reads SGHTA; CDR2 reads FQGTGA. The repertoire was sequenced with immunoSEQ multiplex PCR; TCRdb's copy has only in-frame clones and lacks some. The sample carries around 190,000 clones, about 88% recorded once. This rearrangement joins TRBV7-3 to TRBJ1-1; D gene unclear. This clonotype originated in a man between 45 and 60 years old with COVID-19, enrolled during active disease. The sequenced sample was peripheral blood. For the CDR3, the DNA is TGTGCCAGCAGCCCCCGGGGGAACACTGAAGCTTTCTTT. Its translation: CASSPRGNTEAFF.